The 8 T cell receptor beta chains listed next were all sequenced from one sample in a study of human T cells and chemical hapten exposure. Described time point: patch test 3, about 24 weeks after DPC sensitization. Sample treatment: therapeutic diphenylcyclopropenone sensitization with weekly scalp DPC. TCRdb reprocessed the RACE reads with MiXCR, giving one entry per CDR3 protein. The data contain roughly 90,000 distinct CDR3 sequences, approximately 10% of them singletons. The source material was whole blood, sampled in connection with sensitization to the hapten diphenylcyclopropenone (DPC). Receptors originate from a woman between 25 and 40 years old with alopecia areata. Some clones in this sample may be carry-over from other donors' samples.

There are many counts of this clonotype. The chain recombines TRBV5-8 with TRBJ2-7; D not certain. The V gene lost 0 bases and the J gene lost 2 bases, with 15 bases spanning the gap. Germline CDR1 reads SGHTS; CDR2 reads YDEGEE. This CDR3 spans 16 amino acids. CDR3 nucleotides: TGTGCCAGCAGCTTGGTACCCGAACCACGAACCTACGAGCAGTACTTC. This sequence encodes CASSLVPEPRTYEQYF.

In its sample, this clonotype was seen a few times. The J gene is TRBJ2-3, the V gene TRBV4-2; 7 bases line up with TRBD2. CDR1 and CDR2 from the germline V gene are LGHNA and YNFKEQ. This CDR3 has 16 residues. J gave up 2 bases and V 0 bases, and 5 bases lay outside the gene matches. CDR3 protein: CASSQDRTRPTDTQYF. Written as DNA, the CDR3 is TGTGCCAGCAGCCAAGATCGGACTAGACCCACAGATACGCAGTATTTT.

The CDR3 sequence: CSAELAAHGSYEQYF. CDR3 DNA sequence: TGCAGTGCTGAACTAGCGGCCCATGGGTCCTACGAGCAGTACTTC. The J gene is TRBJ2-7, the V gene TRBV20-1; 8 bases line up with TRBD2. CDR1 and CDR2 (germline): DFQATT, SNEGSKA (reference sequence). This CDR3 spans 15 amino acids. The trim removed 5 bases at V and 1 base at J, leaving 10 bases unmatched.

The rearrangement links TRBV30 to TRBJ1-1; 8 bases are shared with TRBD1. The CDR3 is made up of 14 amino acids. Germline V gene lookup returns CDR1 GTSNPN and CDR2 SVGIG (reference sequence). After removal of 0 bases from V and 5 bases from J, the junction contained 5 bases not matched to a gene. In DNA, the CDR3 is TGTGCCTGGAGTGTAGGACAGGGAAAGACTGAAGCTTTCTTT. Translated, it gives CAWSVGQGKTEAFF.

This clonotype has a count of ten or more. The rearrangement links TRBV19 to TRBJ2-7; a possible D gene is TRBD1 (6 bases). Looked up from germline, CDR1 is LNHDA and CDR2 is SQIVND (reference sequence). This CDR3 comprises 14 residues. The V gene lost 6 bases and the J gene lost 9 bases, with 21 bases spanning the gap. Here the CDR3 DNA reads TGTGCCAGTAGCACCATCTCGGACAGCCTGAGGCAGTACTTC. Its protein product is CASSTISDSLRQYF.

V is TRBV4-1 and J is TRBJ1-1, with TRBD1 as a possible D gene (5 bases). Germline lookup yields CDR1 MGHRA and CDR2 YSYEKL. The CDR3 length is 12 residues. V dropped 0 bases and J dropped 10 bases, with 9 bases sitting between them. As DNA, the CDR3 is TGCGCCAGCAGCCAAGAGTGGGGGGGAGCTTTCTTT. Translating it yields CASSQEWGGAFF.

The CDR3: CASSKDRDYEQYV. The CDR3 nucleotides read TGTGCCAGCAGTAAAGACAGGGACTACGAGCAGTACGTC. The rearrangement joins TRBV5-8 to TRBJ2-7; TRBD1 matches at 7 bases. Germline CDR1 is SGHTS and CDR2 is YDEGEE. Germline trimming cut 5 bases from V and 3 bases from J; bases unmatched to any gene: 5. The CDR3 extends over 13 amino acids.

The sample holds many counts of this clonotype. This chain connects TRBV5-1 to TRBJ2-3, with TRBD2 matching 7 bases. Losses at the gene ends were 4 bases for V and 6 bases for J; bases not matched to a gene: 8. This CDR3 spans 14 amino acids. Germline lookup yields CDR1 SGHRS and CDR2 YFSETQ. CDR3 nucleotides: TGCGCCAGCAGCCCCGCGGGGACTACCGATACGCAGTATTTT. Its protein is CASSPAGTTDTQYF.